A selection of T cell receptor beta chains follows, all from one sample in a study of regulatory T cells in long-lasting Graves disease. TCRdb processed the multiplex PCR reads anew with MiXCR; each CDR3 protein has one entry. The repertoire holds about 620,000 distinct CDR3 sequences, with 15% to 20% as singletons. The same sample was also studied in work on T cells in Graves' hyperthyroidism and ophthalmopathy.

Material: peripheral blood mononuclear cells (PBMCs), obtained at new diagnosis, from a patient treated with antithyroid drugs. The receptors originated from a young woman with Graves disease. Each CDR3 is given with its conserved first and last residue. Each record gives: D gene, J gene, clone size, V gene, CDR3 protein, CDR3 DNA. A D gene is named only where the DNA matches it firmly. Size tells how often a clone was seen (once, few, many) or the class of an expanded clone, and some rows leave it out.

d_gene: .
j_gene: TRBJ2-7
abundance: many
v_gene: TRBV20-1
CDR3aa: CSAPPWTASYEQYF
CDR3nt: TGCAGTGCCCCCCCCTGGACTGCCTCCTACGAGCAGTACTTC

d_gene: .
j_gene: TRBJ2-7
abundance: many
v_gene: TRBV3-1
CDR3aa: CASQIGTGGSYEQYF
CDR3nt: TGTGCCAGCCAAATCGGGACAGGCGGGAGCTACGAGCAGTACTTC

d_gene: .
j_gene: TRBJ1-2
abundance: .
v_gene: TRBV7-9
CDR3aa: CASSQRPNYGYTF
CDR3nt: TGTGCCAGCAGTCAGCGGCCTAACTATGGCTACACCTTC

d_gene: .
j_gene: TRBJ1-2
abundance: many
v_gene: TRBV28
CDR3aa: CASSSTQGRGYTF
CDR3nt: TGTGCCAGCAGTTCTACTCAGGGAAGAGGCTACACCTTC

d_gene: .
j_gene: TRBJ2-6
abundance: few
v_gene: TRBV2
CDR3aa: CASSRLMANVLTF
CDR3nt: TGTGCCAGCAGTCGGTTAATGGCCAACGTCCTGACTTTC

d_gene: TRBD2
j_gene: TRBJ2-5
abundance: many
v_gene: TRBV3-1
CDR3aa: CASSQEGTSGKTQYF
CDR3nt: TGTGCCAGCAGCCAAGAAGGGACTAGCGGGAAGACCCAGTACTTC

d_gene: .
j_gene: TRBJ2-2
abundance: .
v_gene: TRBV24-1
CDR3aa: CATSDSTGHTGELFF
CDR3nt: TGTGCCACCAGTGATTCTACAGGGCACACCGGGGAGCTGTTTTTT

d_gene: .
j_gene: TRBJ1-1
abundance: few
v_gene: TRBV12-3/TRBV12-4
CDR3aa: CASSSSGTMNTEAFF
CDR3nt: TGTGCCAGCAGTTCGTCTGGGACGATGAACACTGAAGCTTTCTTT

d_gene: .
j_gene: TRBJ1-3
abundance: few
v_gene: TRBV11-2
CDR3aa: CASSPERLGNTIYF
CDR3nt: TGTGCCAGCAGCCCAGAGCGTTTGGGAAACACCATATATTTT

d_gene: .
j_gene: TRBJ2-7
abundance: many
v_gene: TRBV28
CDR3aa: CASSRGGFEQYF
CDR3nt: TGTGCCAGCTCGCGAGGCGGTTTCGAGCAGTACTTC

d_gene: .
j_gene: TRBJ2-1
abundance: .
v_gene: TRBV9
CDR3aa: CASTPLLDGDEQFF
CDR3nt: TGTGCCAGCACCCCTCTCCTGGACGGTGATGAGCAGTTCTTC

d_gene: .
j_gene: TRBJ1-6
abundance: .
v_gene: TRBV3-1
CDR3aa: CASSPGASLNSPLHF
CDR3nt: TGTGCCAGCAGCCCAGGGGCTTCCCTCAATTCACCCCTCCACTTT

d_gene: TRBD2
j_gene: TRBJ2-2
abundance: many
v_gene: TRBV7-3
CDR3aa: CASSLVAGGPGELFF
CDR3nt: TGTGCCAGCAGCTTGGTTGCGGGAGGCCCCGGGGAGCTGTTTTTT

d_gene: .
j_gene: TRBJ1-6
abundance: few
v_gene: TRBV27
CDR3aa: CASSPARADSPLHF
CDR3nt: TGTGCCAGCAGTCCCGCCAGGGCTGATTCACCCCTCCACTTT

d_gene: TRBD1
j_gene: TRBJ1-1
abundance: .
v_gene: TRBV4-1
CDR3aa: CASSQVWTGTNTEAFF
CDR3nt: TGCGCCAGCAGCCAAGTTTGGACAGGGACGAACACTGAAGCTTTCTTT

d_gene: TRBD1
j_gene: TRBJ1-2
abundance: .
v_gene: TRBV7-2
CDR3aa: CASSRVGTGYGYTF
CDR3nt: TGTGCCAGCAGCCGCGTTGGGACAGGCTATGGCTACACCTTC

d_gene: .
j_gene: TRBJ2-2
abundance: many
v_gene: TRBV6-5
CDR3aa: CASSYGAGTGELFF
CDR3nt: TGTGCCAGCAGTTATGGGGCGGGCACCGGGGAGCTGTTTTTT

d_gene: .
j_gene: TRBJ1-3
abundance: .
v_gene: TRBV5-1
CDR3aa: CASSLSGDSGNTIYF
CDR3nt: TGCGCCAGTAGCTTGAGCGGGGACTCCGGGAACACCATATATTTT

d_gene: TRBD1
j_gene: TRBJ2-2
abundance: .
v_gene: TRBV18
CDR3aa: CASSPRGQTNTGELFF
CDR3nt: TGTGCCAGCTCACCGAGGGGACAGACTAACACCGGGGAGCTGTTTTTT

d_gene: TRBD1
j_gene: TRBJ2-3
abundance: many
v_gene: TRBV6-1
CDR3aa: CASREGTVSTDTQYF
CDR3nt: TGTGCCAGCAGGGAAGGGACAGTCAGCACAGATACGCAGTATTTT

d_gene: TRBD1
j_gene: TRBJ1-1
abundance: few
v_gene: TRBV11-2
CDR3aa: CASSLDRRRGHRYTEAFF
CDR3nt: TGTGCCAGCAGCTTAGATCGGCGCAGGGGGCATAGGTACACTGAAGCTTTCTTT

d_gene: TRBD2
j_gene: TRBJ2-1
abundance: few
v_gene: TRBV6-1
CDR3aa: CASTPGTSGRAYYNEQFF
CDR3nt: TGTGCCAGCACTCCAGGGACTAGCGGGAGGGCCTACTACAATGAGCAGTTCTTC

d_gene: .
j_gene: TRBJ1-2
abundance: .
v_gene: TRBV20-1
CDR3aa: CSARLYDGYTF
CDR3nt: TGCAGTGCTAGACTGTACGATGGCTACACCTTC

d_gene: .
j_gene: TRBJ2-7
abundance: .
v_gene: TRBV7-3
CDR3aa: CASSRLDWDSYEQYF
CDR3nt: TGTGCCAGCAGCCGACTAGATTGGGACTCCTACGAGCAGTACTTC

d_gene: .
j_gene: TRBJ1-3
abundance: .
v_gene: TRBV6-2/TRBV6-3
CDR3aa: CASRGAPPGDTIYF
CDR3nt: TGTGCCAGCAGGGGTGCCCCACCGGGGGACACCATATATTTT

d_gene: TRBD1
j_gene: TRBJ2-5
abundance: .
v_gene: TRBV2
CDR3aa: CASSFGQGDQETQYF
CDR3nt: TGTGCCAGCAGTTTCGGACAGGGAGACCAAGAGACCCAGTACTTC

d_gene: .
j_gene: TRBJ1-5
abundance: few
v_gene: TRBV4-1
CDR3aa: CASSQGVSDNQPQHF
CDR3nt: TGCGCCAGCAGCCAGGGGGTGTCTGACAATCAGCCCCAGCATTTT

d_gene: .
j_gene: TRBJ2-1
abundance: few
v_gene: TRBV27
CDR3aa: CASSLSLATTKQFF
CDR3nt: TGTGCCAGCAGTTTATCGCTAGCCACTACTAAGCAGTTCTTC

d_gene: .
j_gene: TRBJ2-3
abundance: .
v_gene: TRBV28
CDR3aa: CANSFGGGAGETHTQYF
CDR3nt: TGTGCCAACAGTTTTGGGGGGGGGGCGGGAGAGACTCATACGCAGTATTTT

d_gene: .
j_gene: TRBJ1-5
abundance: few
v_gene: TRBV24-1
CDR3aa: CATSDSRGGTYSNQPQHF
CDR3nt: TGTGCCACCAGTGATTCCCGGGGGGGGACTTATAGCAATCAGCCCCAGCATTTT

d_gene: .
j_gene: TRBJ2-5
abundance: few
v_gene: TRBV18
CDR3aa: CASSPAILQETQYF
CDR3nt: TGTGCCAGCTCACCAGCTATCCTTCAAGAGACCCAGTACTTC

d_gene: TRBD1
j_gene: TRBJ1-4
abundance: few
v_gene: TRBV10-3
CDR3aa: CATKTGGLNEKLFF
CDR3nt: TGTGCCACCAAGACAGGGGGCTTAAATGAAAAACTGTTTTTT

d_gene: .
j_gene: TRBJ2-7
abundance: .
v_gene: TRBV20-1
CDR3aa: CSASPLSYEQYF
CDR3nt: TGCAGTGCTTCCCCCCTCTCCTACGAGCAGTACTTC

d_gene: TRBD1
j_gene: TRBJ2-7
abundance: .
v_gene: TRBV4-1
CDR3aa: CASSQEGRGPYEQYF
CDR3nt: TGCGCCAGCAGCCAAGAAGGCAGGGGGCCCTACGAGCAGTACTTC

d_gene: .
j_gene: TRBJ1-2
abundance: many
v_gene: TRBV27
CDR3aa: CASSQRINYGYTF
CDR3nt: TGTGCCAGCAGTCAGAGGATTAACTATGGCTACACCTTC

d_gene: .
j_gene: TRBJ2-4
abundance: few
v_gene: TRBV18
CDR3aa: CASLEDLAKNIQYF
CDR3nt: TGTGCCAGCTTGGAGGACCTAGCCAAAAACATTCAGTACTTC

d_gene: .
j_gene: TRBJ1-3
abundance: few
v_gene: TRBV30
CDR3aa: CAWSLLPGSGNTIYF
CDR3nt: TGTGCCTGGAGTCTCCTCCCCGGCTCGGGAAACACCATATATTTT

d_gene: .
j_gene: TRBJ1-6
abundance: .
v_gene: TRBV30
CDR3aa: CAWTSPGSPLHF
CDR3nt: TGTGCCTGGACTTCCCCTGGTTCACCCCTCCACTTC

d_gene: .
j_gene: TRBJ2-2
abundance: many
v_gene: TRBV11-2
CDR3aa: CASRISTTATGELFF
CDR3nt: TGTGCCAGCAGGATTTCTACGACAGCAACCGGGGAGCTGTTTTTT

d_gene: TRBD1
j_gene: TRBJ2-1
abundance: many
v_gene: TRBV27
CDR3aa: CASSYGDRVDEQFF
CDR3nt: TGTGCCAGCAGTTATGGTGACAGGGTCGATGAGCAGTTCTTC

d_gene: .
j_gene: TRBJ2-7
abundance: few
v_gene: TRBV29-1
CDR3aa: CSAAERQTYEQYF
CDR3nt: TGCAGCGCAGCCGAGCGACAGACCTACGAGCAGTACTTC

d_gene: .
j_gene: TRBJ1-1
abundance: .
v_gene: TRBV5-1
CDR3aa: CASSFSFQNTEAFF
CDR3nt: TGCGCCAGCAGCTTTTCGTTCCAGAACACTGAAGCTTTCTTT

d_gene: TRBD2
j_gene: TRBJ2-7
abundance: many
v_gene: TRBV27
CDR3aa: CASSLSPTSGFYEQYF
CDR3nt: TGTGCCAGCAGTTTGTCTCCGACTAGCGGTTTCTACGAGCAGTACTTC

d_gene: .
j_gene: TRBJ1-6
abundance: few
v_gene: TRBV13
CDR3aa: CASSIGDPPVPLHF
CDR3nt: TGTGCCAGCAGCATAGGGGACCCCCCGGTTCCCCTCCACTTT

d_gene: TRBD1
j_gene: TRBJ1-1
abundance: many
v_gene: TRBV29-1
CDR3aa: CSVMTGGGTEAFF
CDR3nt: TGCAGCGTGATGACAGGGGGGGGGACTGAAGCTTTCTTT

d_gene: TRBD2
j_gene: TRBJ2-1
abundance: few
v_gene: TRBV11-1
CDR3aa: CASSPGVGTSGISSSYNEQFF
CDR3nt: TGTGCCAGCAGCCCGGGAGTGGGAACTAGCGGCATCTCGAGCTCCTACAATGAGCAGTTCTTC

d_gene: .
j_gene: TRBJ2-7
abundance: many
v_gene: TRBV20-1
CDR3aa: CSARVPASLLEQYF
CDR3nt: TGCAGTGCTAGAGTCCCAGCTAGCCTACTCGAGCAGTACTTC

d_gene: .
j_gene: TRBJ1-4
abundance: many
v_gene: TRBV29-1
CDR3aa: CSVASRREKLFF
CDR3nt: TGCAGCGTTGCCTCGAGACGTGAAAAACTGTTTTTT

d_gene: .
j_gene: TRBJ2-5
abundance: .
v_gene: TRBV28
CDR3aa: CASSLRRARETQYF
CDR3nt: TGTGCCAGCAGTTTAAGGAGGGCTAGAGAGACCCAGTACTTC

d_gene: .
j_gene: TRBJ2-3
abundance: many
v_gene: TRBV27
CDR3aa: CASSSSGTGGWGLADTQYF
CDR3nt: TGTGCCAGCAGTTCGTCCGGGACAGGGGGATGGGGACTAGCGGATACGCAGTATTTT

d_gene: .
j_gene: TRBJ1-1
abundance: many
v_gene: TRBV28
CDR3aa: CASRLFLDTEAFF
CDR3nt: TGTGCCAGCAGATTATTCCTGGACACTGAAGCTTTCTTT

d_gene: .
j_gene: TRBJ2-5
abundance: many
v_gene: TRBV20-1
CDR3aa: CSASGSETQYF
CDR3nt: TGCAGTGCTTCCGGGAGCGAGACCCAGTACTTC

d_gene: .
j_gene: TRBJ1-5
abundance: many
v_gene: TRBV27
CDR3aa: CASSPLGNGGDQPQHF
CDR3nt: TGTGCCAGCAGTCCCTTAGGGAACGGAGGGGATCAGCCCCAGCATTTT

d_gene: .
j_gene: TRBJ1-2
abundance: many
v_gene: TRBV10-3
CDR3aa: CAISYGEGDGYTF
CDR3nt: TGTGCCATCTCTTATGGGGAGGGGGATGGCTACACCTTC

d_gene: .
j_gene: TRBJ2-1
abundance: many
v_gene: TRBV28
CDR3aa: CASSLGGRILLNEQFF
CDR3nt: TGTGCCAGCAGTTTAGGGGGTCGGATACTACTCAATGAGCAGTTCTTC

d_gene: .
j_gene: TRBJ2-3
abundance: .
v_gene: TRBV6-1
CDR3aa: CASSQTGLTDTQYF
CDR3nt: TGTGCCAGCAGTCAAACGGGACTTACAGATACGCAGTATTTT

d_gene: .
j_gene: TRBJ2-2
abundance: many
v_gene: TRBV7-2
CDR3aa: CASDWGTTNTGELFF
CDR3nt: TGTGCCAGCGACTGGGGAACCACGAACACCGGGGAGCTGTTTTTT

d_gene: .
j_gene: TRBJ2-1
abundance: many
v_gene: TRBV7-8
CDR3aa: CASSLKGQASYSYNEQFF
CDR3nt: TGTGCCAGCAGCTTAAAGGGTCAGGCGTCTTACTCCTACAATGAGCAGTTCTTC

d_gene: .
j_gene: TRBJ1-5
abundance: .
v_gene: TRBV19
CDR3aa: CASSIATQPQHF
CDR3nt: TGTGCCAGTAGTATAGCTACTCAGCCCCAGCATTTT

d_gene: .
j_gene: TRBJ1-3
abundance: many
v_gene: TRBV2
CDR3aa: CASSEDRISGNTIYF
CDR3nt: TGTGCCAGCAGTGAAGACAGAATCTCTGGAAACACCATATATTTT